These 21 T cell receptor beta chains share one sample of origin, sequenced in a study of T cell repertoires in cytomegalovirus infection. Each CDR3 protein is one row after TCRdb ran MiXCR on the reads. The table shows 400,000 or so distinct CDR3 sequences, with approximately 32% occurring only once. Sequencing input: PBMCs. The receptors come from a human donor in good health (CMV status not recorded). Some clones in this sample may be carry-over from other donors' samples.

This clonotype was seen more than once but under ten times. The V gene is TRBV19, the J gene TRBJ2-7; D uncertain. The germline V gene encodes CDR1 LNHDA and CDR2 SQIVND (reference sequence). The CDR3 covers 14 residues. V lost 5 bases, J lost 0 bases, and 11 bases lay in between. The CDR3 reads CASSPPGNSYEQYF. The DNA of the CDR3 is TGTGCCAGTAGTCCCCCCGGTAACTCCTACGAGCAGTACTTC.

Concerning this clonotype itself: A much larger clone differs by one base, so this may be a read error. The V gene is TRBV7-2, the J gene TRBJ2-5; D unresolved. Trimming left V 8 bases short and J 3 bases short, with 13 bases between. Per the germline V gene, CDR1 is SGHTA and CDR2 is FQGNSA. The CDR3 runs 13 residues. CDR3 DNA: TGTGCCAGCCGTTACGGGTTAAAAGAGACCCAGTACTTC. Its protein product is CASRYGLKETQYF.

Concerning this clonotype: With a much larger clone just one base away, this may be a read error. The CDR3 carries no conserved terminal phenylalanine or tryptophan, so it likely arises from a read error. This rearrangement joins TRBV7-2 to TRBJ2-2; D is possibly TRBD2 (5 bases). The germline V gene has CDR1 SGHTA and CDR2 FQGNSA. There are 17 residues in the CDR3. Trimming took 1 base from V and 5 from J, leaving 17 bases between them. CDR3 sequence: CASSLGRAEFRTGELFL. In DNA, the CDR3 is TGTGCCAGCAGCTTAGGGCGGGCGGAGTTCCGAACCGGGGAGCTGTTTCTT.

In its sample, this clonotype was seen a few times. This sequence joins TRBV5-4 and TRBJ2-7; D gene uncertain. V was trimmed by 4 bases and J by 6 bases, leaving 11 bases between them. In germline, CDR1 is SGHNT, CDR2 YYREEE (reference sequence). The CDR3 length is 12 residues. The CDR3 here is CASSRRLGEQYF. The CDR3, as DNA: TGTGCCAGCAGCAGACGTCTCGGCGAGCAGTACTTC.

This chain connects TRBV28 to TRBJ2-1; perhaps TRBD2 as D (6 bases). The CDR3 contains 16 residues. Trimming shortened V by 6 bases and J by 0 bases, and 15 bases separated the two germline ends. Germline V gene sequence: CDR1 MDHEN, CDR2 SYDVKM. The chain's CDR3 is CASRETGVSSYNEQFF. In DNA form, the CDR3 reads TGTGCCAGCAGGGAGACGGGGGTGAGCTCCTACAATGAGCAGTTCTTC. The full variable domain, completed using reference TRBV28 and TRBJ2-1, is DVKVTQSSRYLVKRTGEKVFLECVQDMDHENMFWYRQDPGLGLRLIYFSYDVKMKEKGDIPEGYSVSREKKERFSLILESASTNQTSMYLCASRETGVSSYNEQFFGPGTRLTVL.

This clonotype was seen at least ten times. This chain uses TRBV6-1 with TRBJ2-6; weak D call: TRBD1 (6 bases). Germline V gives CDR1 MNHNS, CDR2 SASEGT. Trimming took off 1 base at V and 0 bases at J, with 22 bases between the two ends. This CDR3 is 21 amino acids long. CDR3 nucleotides: TGTGCCAGCAGTGAAGTCCAACTCCTGACAGGCACCTACTCTGGGGCCAACGTCCTGACTTTC. The encoded protein is CASSEVQLLTGTYSGANVLTF.

The chain uses TRBV10-3 and TRBJ2-3; D not resolved. Per the germline V gene, CDR1 is ENHRY and CDR2 is SYGVKD. V lost 8 bases and J 2 bases, leaving 11 bases between the germline ends. CDR3 size: 13 residues. The DNA of the CDR3 is TGTGCCATCGGTACCGGAATCACAGATACGCAGTATTTT. This translates into CAIGTGITDTQYF.

This clonotype was recorded only once. J is TRBJ1-1 and V is TRBV4-1, with D maybe TRBD1 (5 bases). CDR1 is MGHRA and CDR2 is YSYEKL in the germline V gene. CDR3 length: 13 residues. V gave up 4 bases and J gave up 6 bases, with 12 bases separating them. CDR3 DNA: TGCGCCAGCAGCCGCGGGGCTATCGCTGAAGCTTTCTTT. This gives the protein CASSRGAIAEAFF.

This clonotype was picked up a small number of times. The rearrangement links TRBV6-5 to TRBJ1-1, with TRBD1 matching 8 bases. V gave up 6 bases and J gave up 0 bases; unmatched junction bases: 3. The length of the CDR3 is 14 residues. The germline gives CDR1 MNHEY, CDR2 SVGAGI. The CDR3 loop reads CASRSTGVNTEAFF. CDR3 nucleotides: TGTGCCAGCAGGTCGACAGGGGTGAACACTGAAGCTTTCTTT.

This clonotype was detected many times. This rearrangement joins TRBV5-4 to TRBJ2-3; D possibly corresponds to TRBD2 (5 bases). Germline V CDR1 and CDR2: SGHNT, YYREEE (reference sequence). This CDR3 is 15 amino acids long. V gave up 3 bases and J gave up 0 bases, with 11 bases separating them. The CDR3 bases are TGTGCCAGCAGCTACGGGGTTTATAGCACAGATACGCAGTATTTT. Translated, it gives CASSYGVYSTDTQYF.

This chain links TRBV19 with TRBJ2-7, with 8 bases identical to TRBD1. This CDR3 spans 16 amino acids. Germline trimming cut 6 bases from V and 4 bases from J; bases unmatched to any gene: 14. The germline V gene has CDR1 LNHDA and CDR2 SQIVND (reference sequence). CDR3: CASSSTLWTGRYEQYF. CDR3 DNA sequence: TGTGCCAGTAGCTCCACATTGTGGACAGGGCGTTACGAGCAGTACTTC.

This clonotype was seen only a few times. This chain connects TRBV6-1 to TRBJ2-5, with D perhaps TRBD1 (5 bases). In germline, CDR1 is MNHNS, CDR2 SASEGT. V lost 7 bases to trimming and J lost 6 bases, with 18 bases between them. This CDR3 contains 14 residues. In nucleotides, the CDR3 is TGTGCCAGCACCAACATCGGGCAGGGAAAGACCCAGTACTTC. Its protein is CASTNIGQGKTQYF.

In its sample, this clonotype was seen a few times. This chain links TRBV6-1 with TRBJ1-1; D may be TRBD1 (5 bases). This CDR3 region has 11 residues. From germline, CDR1 is MNHNS and CDR2 SASEGT. V lost 11 bases, J lost 6 bases, and 13 bases lay in between. The CDR3 region is CAGRGRAEAFF. Here the CDR3 DNA reads TGTGCCGGGAGGGGAAGGGCTGAAGCTTTCTTT.

V gene TRBV12-3 or TRBV12-4 combines with J gene TRBJ2-7; 9 bases are shared with TRBD1. V lost 6 bases to trimming and J lost 3 bases; unmatched junction nucleotides: 9. This CDR3 comprises 15 residues. The CDR3 nucleotides read TGTGCCAGCAGAAAAACAGGGGGCGTTATCTACGAGCAGTACTTC. Its translation: CASRKTGGVIYEQYF.

The chain employs TRBV29-1 and TRBJ1-2; tentatively, D is TRBD1 (6 bases). The CDR3 is 16 amino acids. Germline CDR1 reads SQVTM; CDR2 reads ANQGSEA. The germline V and J ends were trimmed by 2 bases and 2 bases, with 18 bases remaining between them. The CDR3 reads CSVETSQGEGNYGYTF. As DNA, the CDR3 is TGCAGCGTTGAAACTTCACAGGGTGAAGGAAACTATGGCTACACCTTC.

This clonotype has ten or more counts. One junction end does not reproduce the germline sequence, and a read error may be involved. V gene TRBV7-6 combines with J gene TRBJ2-5; 11 nucleotides agree with TRBD1. This CDR3 is built from 15 residues. CDR1 and CDR2 (germline): SGHVS, FNYEAQ. CDR3 sequence: CASSPRTGGGETQYF. The CDR3 DNA is TGTGCTAGCAGTCCGAGGACAGGGGGCGGGGAGACCCAGTACTTC.

The rearrangement uses TRBV6-5 and TRBJ2-1; TRBD2 aligns across 10 bases. There are 15 residues in the CDR3. V lost 4 bases and J lost 9; bases outside the gene matches: 9. Germline CDR1 is MNHEY and CDR2 is SVGAGI. The CDR3 here is CASSLGAGGPSEQFF. CDR3 in DNA: TGTGCCAGCAGTTTGGGAGCGGGGGGGCCATCTGAGCAGTTCTTC.

There are many counts of this clonotype. The gene calls are TRBV7-8 and TRBJ2-7, with 12 bases lining up with TRBD2. V lost 4 bases and J lost 7; bases outside the gene matches: 8. Germline CDR1 is SGHVS and CDR2 is FQNEAQ. This CDR3 contains 15 residues. The CDR3 loop reads CASSSTSGGLLEQYF. The DNA of the CDR3 is TGTGCCAGCAGCTCTACTAGCGGGGGGCTCTTGGAGCAGTACTTC.

The chain carries TRBV19 and TRBJ2-1; D tentatively fits TRBD1 or TRBD2 (5 bases each). Germline CDR1 and CDR2: LNHDA and SQIVND (reference sequence). V was trimmed by 3 bases and J by 7 bases, leaving 16 bases between them. The CDR3 is 15 amino acids. The CDR3 reads CASSIWGSLTNEQFF. The CDR3 DNA follows: TGTGCCAGTAGTATCTGGGGGAGCCTAACTAATGAGCAGTTCTTC.

This clonotype was detected a few times. This chain connects TRBV12-3 or TRBV12-4 to TRBJ1-3; D perhaps matches TRBD1 (5 bases). V was shortened by 6 bases and J by 0 bases, with 12 bases between the two germline ends. The CDR3 length is 15 residues. CDR3 sequence reads: CASRGGIFSGNTIYF. In DNA, the CDR3 is TGTGCCAGCAGGGGGGGGATTTTCTCTGGAAACACCATATATTTT.

The chain has TRBV5-1 and TRBJ2-1, with 11 nucleotides matching TRBD2. Per germline, CDR1 SGHRS and CDR2 YFSETQ. CDR3 length equals 16 residues. V was clipped by 4 bases and J by 2 bases; unmatched bases: 5. This CDR3 is CASSRTTSGAYNEQFF. CDR3 sequence (DNA): TGCGCCAGCAGCAGAACGACTAGCGGGGCCTACAATGAGCAGTTCTTC. The whole variable domain, filled in from reference TRBV5-1 and TRBJ2-1, reads KAGVTQTPRYLIKTRGQQVTLSCSPISGHRSVSWYQQTPGQGLQFLFEYFSETQRNKGNFPGRFSGRQFSNSRSEMNVSTLELGDSALYLCASSRTTSGAYNEQFFGPGTRLTVL.